This entry lists 5 T cell receptor beta chains sequenced from one sample in a study of T cells after yellow fever vaccination. A single record per CDR3 protein comes from TCRdb applying MiXCR to the 5' RACE reads. The sample carries approximately 580,000 distinct CDR3 sequences, around a sixth recorded once. Sample: PBMCs, taken more than 4 days after the first yellow fever vaccination. Source of these receptors: a man between 18 and 29 years old who received the YFV17D yellow fever vaccine.

This rearrangement joins TRBV6-6 to TRBJ2-7, with D tentatively TRBD1 (6 bases). The CDR3 has 12 amino acids. The germline CDR1 and CDR2 sequences are MNHNY and SVGAGI (reference sequence). V was shortened by 4 bases and J by 4 bases, with 8 bases between the two germline ends. Written as DNA, the CDR3 is TGTGCCAGCAGTTGGGACACGTACGAGCAGTACGTC. This translates into CASSWDTYEQYV.

The table lists this clonotype with a few counts. The chain has TRBV5-1 and TRBJ2-7, with 11 bases lining up with TRBD2. J was trimmed by 0 bases and V by 7 bases; bases with no gene match: 12. The CDR3 length is 17 residues. Germline values: CDR1 SGHRS, CDR2 YFSETQ. CDR3 sequence: CASGTTSGDQSSYEQYF. The CDR3 coding sequence is TGCGCCAGCGGCACGACTAGCGGGGACCAGAGCTCCTACGAGCAGTACTTC.

V is TRBV6-5 and J is TRBJ2-3, with D possibly being TRBD1 (5 bases). The CDR3 runs 14 residues. Germline V gene lookup returns CDR1 MNHEY and CDR2 SVGAGI. Trimming left V 2 bases short and J 2 bases short, with 8 bases between. Here the CDR3 reads CASSYRGLTDTQYF. The CDR3 DNA reads TGTGCCAGCAGTTACAGGGGTCTCACAGATACGCAGTATTTT.

The rearrangement uses TRBV5-4 and TRBJ2-1, with TRBD2 matching 9 bases. Germline V CDR1 and CDR2: SGHNT, YYREEE (reference sequence). V trimming: 3 bases; J trimming: 5 bases; junction bases outside the gene matches: 6. CDR3 length: 15 residues. The CDR3 region is CASSSQTSGDNEQFF. Here the CDR3 DNA reads TGTGCCAGCAGCTCCCAGACTAGCGGTGACAATGAGCAGTTCTTC.

This clonotype was counted at least ten times. This rearrangement joins TRBV4-3 to TRBJ1-2; 8 positions match TRBD1. Germline CDR1 LGHNA, CDR2 YSLEER. CDR3 length equals 15 residues. Trimming removed 4 bases from V and 2 bases from J; junction bases left unmatched: 6. The CDR3 DNA reads as TGCGCCAGCAGCCTGGGACAGGTTGTAAACTATGGCTACACCTTC. This codes for CASSLGQVVNYGYTF.